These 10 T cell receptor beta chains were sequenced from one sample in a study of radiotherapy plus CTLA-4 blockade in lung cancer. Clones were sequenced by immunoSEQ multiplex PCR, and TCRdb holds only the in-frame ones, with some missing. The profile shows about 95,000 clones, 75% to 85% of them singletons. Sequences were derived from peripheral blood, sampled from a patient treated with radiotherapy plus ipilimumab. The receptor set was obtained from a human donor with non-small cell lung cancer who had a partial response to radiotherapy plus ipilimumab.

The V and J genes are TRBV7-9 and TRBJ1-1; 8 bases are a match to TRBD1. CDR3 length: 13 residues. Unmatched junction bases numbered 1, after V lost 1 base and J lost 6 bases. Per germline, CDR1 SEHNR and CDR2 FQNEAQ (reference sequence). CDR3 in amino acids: CASSLEQGAEAFF. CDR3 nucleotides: TGTGCCAGCAGCTTAGAACAGGGGGCTGAAGCTTTCTTT.

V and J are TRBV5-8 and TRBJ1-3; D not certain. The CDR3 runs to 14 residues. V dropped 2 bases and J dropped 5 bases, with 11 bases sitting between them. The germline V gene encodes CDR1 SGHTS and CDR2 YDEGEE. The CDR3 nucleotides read TGTGCCAGCAGCTTTCGAGGGTTAAGAAACACCATATATTTT. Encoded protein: CASSFRGLRNTIYF.

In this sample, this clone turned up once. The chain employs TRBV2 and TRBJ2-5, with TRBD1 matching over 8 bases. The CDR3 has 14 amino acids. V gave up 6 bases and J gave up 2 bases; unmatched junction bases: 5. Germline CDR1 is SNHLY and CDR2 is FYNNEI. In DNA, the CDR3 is TGTGCCAGCAGGGAGGGACAGGCACAAGAGACCCAGTACTTC. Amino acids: CASREGQAQETQYF.

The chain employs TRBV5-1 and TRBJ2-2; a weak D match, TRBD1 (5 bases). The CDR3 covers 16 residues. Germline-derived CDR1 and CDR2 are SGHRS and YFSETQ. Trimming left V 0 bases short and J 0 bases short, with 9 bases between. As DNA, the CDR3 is TGCGCCAGCAGCTTGGAAGGGGCGTCGAACACCGGGGAGCTGTTTTTT. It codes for CASSLEGASNTGELFF. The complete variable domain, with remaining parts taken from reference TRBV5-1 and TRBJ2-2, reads KAGVTQTPRYLIKTRGQQVTLSCSPISGHRSVSWYQQTPGQGLQFLFEYFSETQRNKGNFPGRFSGRQFSNSRSEMNVSTLELGDSALYLCASSLEGASNTGELFFGEGSRLTVL.

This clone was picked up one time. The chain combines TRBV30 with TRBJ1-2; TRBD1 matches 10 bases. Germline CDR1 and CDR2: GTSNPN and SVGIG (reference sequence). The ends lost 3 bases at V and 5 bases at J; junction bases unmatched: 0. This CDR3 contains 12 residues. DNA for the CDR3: TGTGCCTGGAGGGGACAGGGGTATGGCTACACCTTC. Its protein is CAWRGQGYGYTF. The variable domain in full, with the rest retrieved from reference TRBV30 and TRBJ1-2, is SQTIHQWPATLVQPVGSPLSLECTVEGTSNPNLYWYRQAAGRGLQLLFYSVGIGQISSEVPQNLSASRPQDRQFILSSKKLLLSDSGFYLCAWRGQGYGYTFGSGTRLTVV.

The CDR3 DNA reads TGTGCCAGCTCACCTCGGACAGGGCTAGACACTGAAGCTTTCTTT. Translating gives CASSPRTGLDTEAFF. J is TRBJ1-1 and V is TRBV18; 8 bases fit TRBD1. V lost 3 bases and J lost 3; bases outside the gene matches: 6. This CDR3 contains 15 residues. From germline, CDR1 is KGHSH and CDR2 LQKENI.

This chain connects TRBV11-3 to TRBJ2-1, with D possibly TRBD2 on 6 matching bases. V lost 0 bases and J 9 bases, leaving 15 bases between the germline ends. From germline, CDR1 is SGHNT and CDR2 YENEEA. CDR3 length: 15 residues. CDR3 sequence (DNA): TGTGCCAGCAGCTTAGAGATCGGGAGAGCGGGTGAGCAGTTCTTC. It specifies CASSLEIGRAGEQFF.

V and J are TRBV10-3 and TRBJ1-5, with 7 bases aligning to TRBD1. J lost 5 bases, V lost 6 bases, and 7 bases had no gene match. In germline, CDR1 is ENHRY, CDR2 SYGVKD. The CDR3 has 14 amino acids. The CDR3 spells CAISPRDRDQPQHF. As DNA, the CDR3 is TGTGCCATCAGCCCCCGGGACAGAGATCAGCCCCAGCATTTT.

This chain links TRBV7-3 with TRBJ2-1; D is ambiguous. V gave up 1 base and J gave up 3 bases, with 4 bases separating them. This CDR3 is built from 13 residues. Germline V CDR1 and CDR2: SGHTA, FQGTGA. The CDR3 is CASSLNGYNEQFF. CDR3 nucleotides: TGTGCCAGCAGCTTAAACGGCTACAATGAGCAGTTCTTC.

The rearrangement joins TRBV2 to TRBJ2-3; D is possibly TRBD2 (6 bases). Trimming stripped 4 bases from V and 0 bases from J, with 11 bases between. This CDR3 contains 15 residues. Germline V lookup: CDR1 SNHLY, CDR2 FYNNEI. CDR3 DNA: TGTGCCAGCAGTGTCACGGGAGCGAGCACAGATACGCAGTATTTT. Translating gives CASSVTGASTDTQYF.